This TCR beta chain was recovered during a study of blood T cell repertoires in COVID-19. V was shortened by 8 bases and J by 0 bases, with 14 bases between the two germline ends. Germline V gene data show CDR1 as SNHLY and CDR2 as FYNNEI. This CDR3 is 15 amino acids long. The repertoire was sequenced with immunoSEQ multiplex PCR; TCRdb's copy has only in-frame clones and lacks some. Of 50,000 to 70,000 clones listed, less than 85% were seen once; the top ten hold about a sixth. The receptor was derived from a man between 65 and 80 years old with active COVID-19. V usage is TRBV2 and J usage is TRBJ2-1; a possible D gene is TRBD2 (8 bases). The sequenced material came from peripheral blood. The CDR3 region is CASFRGTSSYNEQFF. The DNA for the CDR3 is TGTGCCAGCTTCAGGGGGACTAGCTCCTACAATGAGCAGTTCTTC.